This note documents a single T cell receptor beta chain sequence. Its antigen is not identified. General observations from the study: In terms of TCR gene usage, tumor memory CD4+ T cells clustered together with blood and lymph node memory CD4+ cells, as well as with lymph node naive CD4+ cells.

Semi-nested PCR with Nested Universal Primer A followed constant-region reverse priming of full-length variable regions. TCRdb re-called the 5' RACE reads with MiXCR, one entry per CDR3 protein. This sample yields tens of thousands of distinct CDR3 sequences, of which almost 25% are seen a single time; roughly 3.1% belongs to the top ten. Germline loops: CDR1 MNHEY, CDR2 SVGAGI. This CDR3 comprises 15 residues. Trimming removed 6 bases at V and 4 bases at J, with 16 bases between. Naive CD4+ cells had CD25+ Tregs removed. Sequenced: tumor-infiltrating naive CD4+ T cells sorted from the breast tumor. Subset noted: naive CD4+ T cells, CD4+CD45RA+CD25-. The V call is TRBV6-5, the J call TRBJ1-3, with D perhaps TRBD1 (6 bases). This TCR derives from a female donor with breast cancer. CDR3 protein: CASRPQTGRGNTIYF. DNA for the CDR3: TGTGCCAGCAGACCTCAGACAGGCCGGGGAAACACCATATATTTT.